These T cell receptor beta chains were read from a single sample in a study of T cell repertoires in cytomegalovirus infection. These receptors have no identified antigens. Each CDR3 protein is one row after TCRdb ran MiXCR on the reads. The sample shows around 310,000 distinct CDR3 sequences, roughly 28% of them seen only once. Sequencing was performed on cultured PBMCs, taken from culture after CMV antigen stimulation. The receptors shown here come from a human donor in good health (CMV status not recorded). Some clones in this sample may be carry-over from other donors' samples. CDR3s include the opening cysteine and the closing phenylalanine or tryptophan. D genes are given only for firm matches. Not every row has a clone size; where given, it reads once, few, many or a size class.

>-|-|TRBJ2-2|TRBV3-1
TGTGCCAGCAGCCAAGCGGTATACAGGATCGGCGCCGGGGAGCTGTTTTTT
CASSQAVYRIGAGELFF
>few|-|TRBJ2-5|TRBV7-9
TGTGCCAGCAGCCTATGGACAGATCAAGAGACCCAGTACTTC
CASSLWTDQETQYF
>few|TRBD1|TRBJ2-3|TRBV7-9
TGTGCCAGCAGCTTAGTCGGACAGGGTGAGGGAGATACGCAGTATTTT
CASSLVGQGEGDTQYF
>-|-|TRBJ2-2|TRBV18
TGTGCCAGCTCTAACAGCGACGTTGGGGAGCTGTTTTTT
CASSNSDVGELFF
>few|TRBD2|TRBJ2-1|TRBV9
TGTGCCAGCAGCGTAGCCCCGGGACTAGCGGGAGGGCCTGGGAATGAGCAGTTCTTC
CASSVAPGLAGGPGNEQFF
>-|-|TRBJ1-2|TRBV12-3/TRBV12-4
TGTGCCAGCAGCGACAGGTCCTTGCATGGCTACACCTTC
CASSDRSLHGYTF
>-|TRBD2|TRBJ2-3|TRBV7-2
TGTGCCAGCAGCTTAACGGGGCTGTGGGTAGCGGGAGCAGATACGCAGTATTTT
CASSLTGLWVAGADTQYF
>once|TRBD2|TRBJ2-1|TRBV20-1
TGCAGTGCTCTAAGCCTAGCGGGGGGCTCCTACAATGAGCAGTTCTTC
CSALSLAGGSYNEQFF
>many|TRBD2|TRBJ2-2|TRBV7-2
TGTGCCAGCAGAAGCGGAGGCGGGGGGGGCACCGGGGAGCTGTTTTTT
CASRSGGGGGTGELFF
>-|TRBD2|TRBJ2-4|TRBV7-2
TGTGCCAGCAGCTTACCTCCGGGGGGAAGGCAGTACTTC
CASSLPPGGRQYF
>many|TRBD2|TRBJ2-3|TRBV4-1
TGCGCCAGCAGCCCGCTACCGACTAGCGGAGGGGAAGATACGCAGTATTTT
CASSPLPTSGGEDTQYF
>-|TRBD2|TRBJ2-3|TRBV20-1
TGCAGTGCTAGACTCCTAGCGGGGAAAGGCGTCGGCACAGATACGCAGTATTTT
CSARLLAGKGVGTDTQYF
>-|-|TRBJ2-5|TRBV12-5
TGTGCTAGTGGTTTGGTACAAGAGACCCAGTACTTC
CASGLVQETQYF
>few|-|TRBJ2-7|TRBV9
TGTGCCAGCAGCGTAGACTACAGGTCCTACGAGCAGTACTTC
CASSVDYRSYEQYF
>-|TRBD1|TRBJ2-7|TRBV7-9
TGTGCCAGCAGCGCCCCCCTCCGGGACAGGGGGCGCGACGAGCAGTACTTC
CASSAPLRDRGRDEQYF
>-|-|TRBJ1-4|TRBV5-1
TGCGCCAGCAGCTTGGTTGCCAGGGGAGGTGAAAAACTGTTTTTT
CASSLVARGGEKLFF
>-|-|TRBJ2-1|TRBV7-3
TGTGCCAGCAGCCTAGGTCCCCGGCACAGCTCCTACAATGAGCAGTTCTTC
CASSLGPRHSSYNEQFF
>many|-|TRBJ1-1|TRBV12-5
TGTGCTAGTGGTTGGAGGGACACTGAAGCTTTCTTT
CASGWRDTEAFF
>-|-|TRBJ2-3|TRBV7-3
TGTGCCAGCAGCTTGCGGACACCCACAGATACGCAGTATTTT
CASSLRTPTDTQYF
>once|TRBD2|TRBJ2-1|TRBV20-1
TGCAGTGCTTTGTCTTCCGGGACTAGCGCTGACAATGAGCAGTTCTTC
CSALSSGTSADNEQFF
>few|-|TRBJ2-6|TRBV18
TGTGCCAGCTCCAGACTAGGACAGAGCTCTGGGGCCAACGTCCTGACTTTC
CASSRLGQSSGANVLTF
>few|TRBD1|TRBJ1-1|TRBV6-5
TGTGCCAGCAATAGCCTGTTAGGGGGCGAGAACACTGAAGCTTTCTTT
CASNSLLGGENTEAFF
>-|-|TRBJ1-5|TRBV6-1
TGTGCCAGCAGTGAAAAAGATCCCGGTAGACAGCATTTT
CASSEKDPGRQHF
>-|-|TRBJ2-5|TRBV27
TGTGCCAGCAGTTTATTTTCCGTCGCTCAAGAGACCCAGTACTTC
CASSLFSVAQETQYF
>few|-|TRBJ2-2|TRBV4-1
TGTGCCAGCAGCCAGGAAGAACACCAGAACACCGGGGAGCTGTTTTTT
CASSQEEHQNTGELFF